This T cell receptor beta chain was found in a study of beta chain features in type 1 diabetes. Overall study: Patients looked much like healthy donors when it came to age, gender and cell yields.

Via the markers CD45RO/CCR7/CD25/CD127/CD95/CD27, stem cell-like memory, regulatory, central memory and naive CD4+ cells were sorted. Overall study findings and caveats: An over-representation of cells with high TCR expression could result from cDNA sequencing.

Trimming shortened V by 4 bases and J by 7 bases, and 20 bases separated the two germline ends. Germline CDR1 MGHDK, CDR2 SYGVNS. This CDR3 contains 15 residues. A few counts support this clone. Its antigen is still unknown. As every portion of the isolated RNA was reverse transcribed, the sequencing read expressed TCRB transcripts. Naive, central memory and regulatory T cell samples averaged around 3.3 million reads. Only in-frame clones appear in the TCRdb table, and some are missing; sequencing was by immunoSEQ multiplex PCR. The sample yields some 300,000 clones, roughly 8% seen once. The source is a woman aged 18-35 years in good health. The chain is built from TRBV25-1 and TRBJ2-7; D may correspond to TRBD1 or TRBD2 (6 bases each). The material sequenced was central memory CD4+ T cells from blood. The CDR3 protein is CASSAIQGLREEQYF. CDR3 DNA: TGTGCCAGCAGTGCGATCCAGGGGCTTCGGGAGGAGCAGTACTTC.